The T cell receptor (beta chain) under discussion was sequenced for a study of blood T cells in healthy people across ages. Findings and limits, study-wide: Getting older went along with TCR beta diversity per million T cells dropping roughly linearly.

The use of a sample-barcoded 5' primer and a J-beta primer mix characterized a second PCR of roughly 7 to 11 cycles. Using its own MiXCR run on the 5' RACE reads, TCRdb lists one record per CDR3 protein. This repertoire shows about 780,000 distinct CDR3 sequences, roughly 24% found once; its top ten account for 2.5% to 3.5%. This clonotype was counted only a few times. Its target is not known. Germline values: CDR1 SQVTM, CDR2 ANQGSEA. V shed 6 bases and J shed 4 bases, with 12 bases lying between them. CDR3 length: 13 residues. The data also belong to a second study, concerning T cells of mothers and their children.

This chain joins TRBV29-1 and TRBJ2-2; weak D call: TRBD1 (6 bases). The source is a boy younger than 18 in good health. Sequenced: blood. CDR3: CSVSGHRTGELFF. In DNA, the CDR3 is TGCAGCGTCTCGGGACATCGCACCGGGGAGCTGTTTTTT.